The 23 T cell receptor beta chains below all came from one sample that was sequenced in a study of OX40 agonist ivuxolimab in advanced cancers. Sequencing was performed with immunoSEQ multiplex PCR; in TCRdb, only in-frame clones are kept and a portion is missing. The sample includes almost 85,000 clones, 94% seen only once; the top ten take 8% to 13%. The sequencing here drew on CD4+ or CD8+ T cells sorted from blood, taken in a trial of the OX40 agonist ivuxolimab. The receptors were sampled from an adult with an advanced solid tumor such as melanoma, head and neck, liver or kidney cancer.

This CDR3 reads CASSQRGENEQFF. Here the CDR3 DNA reads TGTGCCAGCAGCCAAAGGGGGGAGAATGAGCAGTTCTTC. The chain joins TRBV14 to TRBJ2-1, with D perhaps assigned TRBD1 or TRBD2 (6 bases each). Germline CDR1 SGHDN, CDR2 FVKESK. The CDR3 is made up of 13 amino acids. V gave up 2 bases and J gave up 7 bases, with 9 bases separating them.

The chain employs TRBV2 and TRBJ2-7; TRBD2 agrees at 14 bases. Germline V gene data show CDR1 as SNHLY and CDR2 as FYNNEI. Unmatched junction bases numbered 20, after V lost 6 bases and J lost 7 bases. This CDR3 comprises 19 residues. The CDR3 spells CASSPTSGRAYPEGFEQYF. CDR3 bases: TGTGCCAGCAGCCCGACTAGCGGGAGGGCCTACCCCGAGGGTTTTGAGCAGTACTTC.

This clone was detected only a few times. The chain carries TRBV4-2 and TRBJ2-7, with D hard to call. The germline CDR1 and CDR2 sequences are LGHNA and YNFKEQ. V dropped 5 bases and J dropped 2 bases, with 7 bases sitting between them. CDR3 size: 12 residues. The CDR3 DNA reads TGTGCCAGCAGCTCCAAGGCCTACGAGCAGTACTTC. Translated: CASSSKAYEQYF.

The CDR3 nucleotides read TGTGCCAGCAGCTTAGGGTCCTACGAGCAGTACTTC. Translating gives CASSLGSYEQYF. The chain employs TRBV7-2 and TRBJ2-7; D is unclear. Germline V gene data show CDR1 as SGHTA and CDR2 as FQGNSA. The V and J ends lost 1 base and 1 base respectively, with 2 bases between them. The CDR3 is 12 residues long.

V is TRBV7-2 and J is TRBJ2-7; 7 bases align to TRBD2. This CDR3 comprises 15 residues. The V and J ends lost 1 base and 0 bases, in that order; junction bases with no gene match: 3. CDR1 is SGHTA and CDR2 is FQGNSA in the germline V gene. The CDR3 DNA is TGTGCCAGCAGCTTAGAACTAGCGTTCTCCTACGAGCAGTACTTC. Its translation: CASSLELAFSYEQYF.

The V and J genes are TRBV27 and TRBJ1-5, with D possibly matching TRBD1 (6 bases). The CDR3 extends over 17 amino acids. Germline-derived CDR1 and CDR2 are MNHEY and SMNVEV (reference sequence). V lost 2 bases, J lost 1 base, and 15 bases lay in between. The CDR3 DNA reads TGTGCCAGCAGTTTAGAATTCCGGGGGCCAAGCAATCAGCCCCAGCATTTT. Residues: CASSLEFRGPSNQPQHF.

V is TRBV4-2 and J is TRBJ2-3, with 8 positions matching TRBD2. This CDR3 spans 15 amino acids. Germline V gives CDR1 LGHNA, CDR2 YNFKEQ. With V trimmed by 3 bases and J by 2 bases, 4 bases remained unmatched. The CDR3 sequence is CASSQGTRATDTQYF. The DNA for the CDR3 is TGTGCCAGCAGCCAGGGGACTAGGGCCACAGATACGCAGTATTTT.

This chain joins TRBV7-9 and TRBJ1-1, with D unresolved. V shed 6 bases and J shed 1 base, with 12 bases lying between them. Germline V gene sequence: CDR1 SEHNR, CDR2 FQNEAQ (reference sequence). The CDR3 loop spans 14 amino acids. The CDR3 bases are TGTGCCAGCAGACTAACGGACCCGAACACTGAAGCTTTCTTT. Protein: CASRLTDPNTEAFF.

The chain couples TRBV27 to TRBJ2-7; D possibly corresponds to TRBD1 (6 bases). Germline V lookup: CDR1 MNHEY, CDR2 SMNVEV (reference sequence). CDR3 length: 13 residues. The V end lost 4 bases, the J end lost 4 bases, and 11 bases lay between the germline ends. In nucleotides, the CDR3 is TGTGCCAGCAGTTACTCGACAGGATACGAGCAGTACTTC. It specifies CASSYSTGYEQYF.

This chain connects TRBV6-5 to TRBJ2-3, with D unresolved. The CDR3 has 10 residues. Germline CDR1 and CDR2: MNHEY and SVGAGI. Trimming removed 10 bases from V and 6 bases from J, with 8 bases in between. The CDR3 sequence is CATRQDTQYF. For the CDR3, the DNA is TGTGCCACCAGGCAGGATACGCAGTATTTT.

The chain is built from TRBV7-6 and TRBJ1-5; D remains unclear. The CDR3 is made up of 15 amino acids. Deletions cut 5 bases from V and 7 bases from J, with 18 bases between. Germline CDR1 SGHVS, CDR2 FNYEAQ. As DNA, the CDR3 is TGTGCCAGCAGCCCCACCCGGGAGTCCAACCAGCCCCAGCATTTT. Protein product: CASSPTRESNQPQHF.

V usage is TRBV29-1 and J usage is TRBJ2-7; D uncertain. The CDR3 covers 13 residues. Trimming took 5 bases from V and 3 from J, leaving 14 bases between them. In germline, CDR1 is SQVTM, CDR2 ANQGSEA. The CDR3 DNA reads TGCAGCGTTCACACCAAGACAAGCTACGAGCAGTACTTC. Its protein is CSVHTKTSYEQYF.

This clone was observed once. The rearrangement links TRBV27 to TRBJ2-7; D gene unclear. The CDR3 runs 13 residues. Trimming stripped 0 bases from V and 6 bases from J, with 9 bases between. Germline V CDR1 and CDR2: MNHEY, SMNVEV (reference sequence). CDR3 nucleotide sequence: TGTGCCAGCAGTTTATCCCCGTACTCCGAGCAGTACTTC. Encoded protein: CASSLSPYSEQYF.

Here the CDR3 reads CASSWPRDRVSGEQYF. DNA for the CDR3: TGTGCCAGCAGTTGGCCCCGGGACAGGGTATCGGGGGAGCAGTACTTC. This chain joins TRBV28 and TRBJ2-7; 9 bases fit TRBD1. Germline lookup yields CDR1 MDHEN and CDR2 SYDVKM. After removal of 4 bases from V and 7 bases from J, the junction contained 14 bases not matched to a gene. The CDR3 covers 16 residues.

This clone has just a few counts. J is TRBJ2-7 and V is TRBV7-3; a weak D match, TRBD2 (5 bases). This CDR3 spans 13 amino acids. Trimming pared 5 bases from V and 5 bases from J, leaving 13 bases between. From germline, CDR1 is SGHTA and CDR2 FQGTGA. The CDR3 region is CASSPVGSNEQYF. CDR3 nucleotide sequence: TGTGCCAGCAGCCCCGTAGGGAGCAACGAGCAGTACTTC.

This sequence joins TRBV21-1 and TRBJ2-7; the D segment call TRBD2 is taken from the table without a DNA check. TRBV21-1 is a pseudogene. The CDR3 loop spans 16 amino acids. CDR3 protein: CASSTLSASGPLEQYF. The CDR3 nucleotides are TGTGCCAGCAGCACTCTTTCGGCTAGCGGGCCTCTCGAGCAGTACTTC.

This chain connects TRBV10-2 to TRBJ2-7; no firm D call. V dropped 5 bases and J dropped 2 bases, with 7 bases sitting between them. Germline loops: CDR1 WSHSY, CDR2 SAAADI. The CDR3 length is 12 residues. Here the CDR3 reads CASSSSAYEQYF. CDR3 in DNA: TGCGCCAGCAGTTCGTCTGCCTACGAGCAGTACTTC.

The gene calls are TRBV2 and TRBJ2-5; 7 bases match TRBD1. The CDR3 length is 13 residues. The germline CDR1 and CDR2 sequences are SNHLY and FYNNEI. V was pared by 3 bases and J by 4 bases, with 2 bases of the junction left unmatched. The CDR3 spells CASSDYRGETQYF. Written as DNA, the CDR3 is TGTGCCAGCAGTGACTACAGGGGAGAGACCCAGTACTTC.

On this clone itself: The same CDR3 is also encoded by other DNA sequences in this sample. This rearrangement joins TRBV19 to TRBJ1-1; D not certain. The CDR3 length is 11 residues. V shed 4 bases and J shed 4 bases, with 4 bases lying between them. Germline CDR1 is LNHDA and CDR2 is SQIVND (reference sequence). CDR3 loop: CASSSFTEAFF. CDR3 nucleotides: TGTGCCAGTAGTAGTTTCACTGAAGCTTTCTTT.

The gene calls are TRBV9 and TRBJ2-1; 10 positions agree with TRBD1. Trimming took 3 bases from V and 4 from J; bases not matched to a gene: 10. Germline values: CDR1 SGDLS, CDR2 YYNGEE. This CDR3 contains 17 residues. CDR3 sequence (DNA): TGTGCCAGCAGCGGAGCGACAGGGGGCGTATCATACAATGAGCAGTTCTTC. It yields the protein CASSGATGGVSYNEQFF.

The rearrangement links TRBV27 to TRBJ2-7; 7 bases agree with TRBD1. The ends lost 3 bases at V and 3 bases at J; junction bases unmatched: 5. The CDR3 has 14 amino acids. Germline V gene data show CDR1 as MNHEY and CDR2 as SMNVEV (reference sequence). The DNA for the CDR3 is TGTGCCAGCAGTTTCCTGGACAGGTTCTACGAGCAGTACTTC. It codes for CASSFLDRFYEQYF.

This chain connects TRBV28 to TRBJ2-7, with D possibly TRBD2 on 6 matching bases. This CDR3 is 14 amino acids long. The ends were cut back, 2 bases at V and 2 bases at J, with 10 bases in the middle. CDR1 and CDR2 from the germline V gene are MDHEN and SYDVKM. As DNA, the CDR3 is TGTGCCAGCAGTTTAAAAGCGGGCCCCTACGAGCAGTACTTC. Translating it yields CASSLKAGPYEQYF.

The rearrangement links TRBV25-1 to TRBJ2-1; 11 nucleotides align to TRBD2. Germline V lookup: CDR1 MGHDK, CDR2 SYGVNS. Trimming removed 3 bases from V and 2 bases from J; junction bases left unmatched: 9. This CDR3 comprises 18 residues. The CDR3 DNA sequence: TGTGCCAGCAGTGAGCTGGTGATACTAGCGGGGGCCTACAATGAGCAGTTCTTC. Its translation is CASSELVILAGAYNEQFF.